One sample yielded the 22 T cell receptor beta chains listed below, sequenced in a study of neurological immune-mediated disorders (dated by TCRdb to between 2018 and 2021). Libraries were constructed by 5' RACE. Sequencing used an Illumina HiSeq 2500. Starting from the raw public reads, TCRdb applied fastp trimming at Q25, assembled clones with MiXCR and retained in-frame beta chains. Here each entry gathers all rows of one CDR3 protein and keeps the most common genes and DNA. The sample records some 53,000 distinct CDR3 sequences, around 17% of which are singletons. The leading ten clones occupy roughly 4.4% of the sample. Sequences were obtained from PBMCs. These receptors were obtained from a man in his 60s in good health.

The sample holds many counts of this clonotype. The chain combines TRBV7-2 with TRBJ2-3; 11 bases match TRBD2. V trimming: 5 bases; J trimming: 2 bases; junction bases outside the gene matches: 9. Germline V gene sequence: CDR1 SGHTA, CDR2 FQGNSA. The CDR3 loop spans 17 amino acids. CDR3 DNA: TGTGCCAGCAGCCTCATCCCGGGACTAGCGGTCACAGATACGCAGTATTTT. The encoded protein is CASSLIPGLAVTDTQYF.

This clonotype was recorded many times. This chain uses TRBV4-1 with TRBJ1-1, with 7 bases identical to TRBD1. The CDR3 extends over 14 amino acids. The V and J ends lost 3 bases and 6 bases, in that order; junction bases with no gene match: 7. CDR1 is MGHRA and CDR2 is YSYEKL in the germline V gene. The CDR3 protein is CASSHGQGVAEAFF. The CDR3 DNA reads TGCGCCAGCAGCCATGGGCAGGGGGTGGCTGAAGCTTTCTTT.

This clonotype was found many times. This rearrangement joins TRBV27 to TRBJ1-2; D may be TRBD1 (5 bases). The CDR3 runs 14 residues. Between the trimmed V and J ends, which lost 6 bases and 4 bases, there was a span of 15 bases. CDR1 and CDR2 from the germline V gene are MNHEY and SMNVEV (reference sequence). CDR3 in amino acids: CASREATELYGYTF. Written as DNA, the CDR3 is TGTGCCAGCAGGGAAGCGACAGAGCTCTATGGCTACACCTTC.

J is TRBJ1-4 and V is TRBV20-1, with D maybe TRBD1 (6 bases). V lost 5 bases to trimming and J lost 9 bases, with 16 bases between them. The germline gives CDR1 DFQATT, CDR2 SNEGSKA (reference sequence). The CDR3 loop spans 13 amino acids. The CDR3 nucleotides read TGCAGTGCTGTGGACAGTCTTAAAAAAAAACTGTTTTTT. Its translation: CSAVDSLKKKLFF.

This clonotype was counted between two and nine times. This sequence joins TRBV7-2 and TRBJ2-5; 8 bases are shared with TRBD2. Germline V gene lookup returns CDR1 SGHTA and CDR2 FQGNSA. The V and J ends lost 8 bases and 2 bases, in that order; junction bases with no gene match: 4. The CDR3 extends over 13 amino acids. This CDR3 reads CASVIAGQETQYF. The CDR3 bases are TGTGCCAGCGTCATAGCGGGACAAGAGACCCAGTACTTC.

This clonotype was seen at least ten times. The chain has TRBV5-1 and TRBJ1-6, with D tentatively TRBD1 (5 bases). The CDR3 covers 15 residues. Germline CDR1 reads SGHRS; CDR2 reads YFSETQ. Trimming removed 4 bases at V and 7 bases at J, with 15 bases between. CDR3 region: CASSPGQGDNSPLHF. The DNA for the CDR3 is TGCGCCAGCAGCCCGGGCCAGGGAGACAATTCACCCCTCCACTTT.

This clonotype was counted at least ten times. The chain uses TRBV7-9 and TRBJ1-2; D uncertain. The CDR3 is 13 residues long. CDR1 and CDR2 from the germline V gene are SEHNR and FQNEAQ (reference sequence). The V end was cut by 1 base, the J end by 2 bases, with 5 bases between. The CDR3 bases are TGTGCCAGCAGCTTAGTTGGGAACTATGGCTACACCTTC. It specifies CASSLVGNYGYTF. The full variable domain, its missing parts supplied by reference TRBV7-9 and TRBJ1-2, is DTGVSQNPRHKITKRGQNVTFRCDPISEHNRLYWYRQTLGQGPEFLTYFQNEAQLEKSRLLSDRFSAERPKGSFSTLEIQRTEQGDSAMYLCASSLVGNYGYTFGSGTRLTVV.

This clonotype appeared many times. The chain employs TRBV20-1 and TRBJ2-7, with 8 positions matching TRBD2. The V and J ends lost 4 bases and 1 base, in that order; junction bases with no gene match: 9. CDR1 is DFQATT, CDR2 SNEGSKA, per germline (reference sequence). CDR3 length equals 15 residues. In DNA, the CDR3 is TGCAGTGCTATGTCTTTTAGCGGGATTTCCTACGAGCAGTACTTC. It specifies CSAMSFSGISYEQYF.

As to this clonotype: Its ends do not fully match the called genes, so a read error is possible. This sequence joins TRBV3-1 and TRBJ2-5; D possibly uses TRBD1 or TRBD2 (8 bases each). Germline V gene sequence: CDR1 LGHDT, CDR2 YNNKEL (reference sequence). The CDR3 loop spans 17 amino acids. CDR3 region: CASSRQGTGPGGETRYF. The DNA for the CDR3 is TGTGCCAGCAGCAGACAGGGGACTGGTCCCGGGGGGGAGACCCGGTACTTC.

This clonotype came up many times. The CDR3 sequence: CASSSGTRTPGNTIYF. The CDR3 DNA reads as TGCGCCAGCAGCTCCGGGACCAGGACGCCTGGAAACACCATATATTTT. The chain employs TRBV5-1 and TRBJ1-3; maybe TRBD1 (5 bases). V shed 3 bases and J shed 2 bases, with 15 bases lying between them. CDR1 is SGHRS, CDR2 YFSETQ, per germline. The CDR3 totals 16 residues.

To note about this clonotype: The missing conserved phenylalanine or tryptophan at the end of this CDR3 makes a read error likely. This chain links TRBV20-1 with TRBJ2-3; 8 bases line up with TRBD2. The CDR3 consists of 16 residues. CDR1 DFQATT and CDR2 SNEGSKA come from the germline V gene (reference sequence). CDR3 protein: CNASGLADLSTDTQYV. CDR3 DNA: TGCAATGCTAGCGGGCTAGCGGACCTGAGCACAGATACGCAGTATGTT.

This clonotype has a count of ten or more. This chain joins TRBV28 and TRBJ1-2; no firm D call. Germline CDR1 MDHEN, CDR2 SYDVKM. The CDR3 is 13 amino acids. Trimming stripped 8 bases from V and 8 bases from J, with 18 bases between. CDR3 sequence reads: CASGTLGINGYTF. The CDR3 nucleotides are TGTGCCAGCGGTACTTTGGGGATTAACGGCTACACCTTC.

In this sample, this clonotype turned up many times. The rearrangement links TRBV29-1 to TRBJ1-1; no clear D. The CDR3 runs to 12 residues. From germline, CDR1 is SQVTM and CDR2 ANQGSEA. The V and J ends lost 4 bases and 1 base respectively, with 7 bases between them. CDR3 region: CSVASGNTEAFF. The DNA of the CDR3 is TGCAGCGTTGCCTCAGGGAACACTGAAGCTTTCTTT.

This clonotype has ten or more counts. The CDR3 region is CAISAGQQFYEQYF. In DNA form, the CDR3 reads TGTGCCATCAGTGCGGGACAGCAATTCTACGAGCAGTACTTC. The chain uses TRBV10-3 and TRBJ2-7; 7 nucleotides line up with TRBD1. This CDR3 has 14 amino acids. Germline CDR1 is ENHRY and CDR2 is SYGVKD. Trimming removed 4 bases from V and 3 bases from J; junction bases left unmatched: 6.

Ten or more counts support this clonotype. The chain employs TRBV29-1 and TRBJ2-1; TRBD1 matches 7 bases. V shed 6 bases and J 14 bases; nucleotides not matched to a gene: 7. The CDR3 is 10 residues long. Germline values: CDR1 SQVTM, CDR2 ANQGSEA. For the CDR3, the DNA is TGCAGCGTCGCCGACAGGGTTAAGTTCTTC. It specifies CSVADRVKFF.

By its share, this clonotype is large (0.1 to 1%). The chain carries TRBV11-2 and TRBJ2-1; 8 positions match TRBD2. The CDR3 runs to 13 residues. Germline CDR1 reads SGHAT; CDR2 reads FQNNGV. J lost 5 bases, V lost 5 bases, and 2 bases had no gene match. CDR3 residues: CASSGSGNNEQFF. The CDR3 nucleotides are TGTGCCAGCAGCGGTAGCGGGAACAATGAGCAGTTCTTC.

Points on this clonotype: One junction end disagrees with the germline gene, perhaps due to a read error. The chain is built from TRBV3-1 and TRBJ2-6, with D possibly matching TRBD1 (6 bases). Germline CDR1 and CDR2: LGHDT and YNNKEL (reference sequence). The CDR3 contains 17 residues. The CDR3 sequence is CASSQGIPSSVANVLTF. The CDR3 nucleotides read TGTGCCAGTAGCCAGGGGATTCCCAGCTCTGTGGCCAACGTCCTGACTTTC.

This clonotype came up many times. V usage is TRBV29-1 and J usage is TRBJ2-5; 11 bases align to TRBD2. The CDR3 covers 14 residues. The V gene's germline CDR1 is SQVTM and CDR2 ANQGSEA. The J segment lost 1 base and the V segment lost 7 bases, leaving 5 bases of the junction unmatched. CDR3 residues: CSAPGLAVQETQYF. CDR3 nucleotides: TGCAGCGCCCCGGGACTAGCGGTCCAAGAGACCCAGTACTTC.

This clonotype was recorded at least ten times. The gene calls are TRBV3-1 and TRBJ2-7, with 13 nucleotides matching TRBD2. After removal of 4 bases from V and 9 bases from J, the junction contained 6 bases not matched to a gene. The CDR3 is 14 residues long. Germline values: CDR1 LGHDT, CDR2 YNNKEL (reference sequence). CDR3 protein: CASSRTSGGPGQYF. The CDR3 coding sequence is TGTGCCAGCAGCCGGACTAGCGGGGGTCCGGGGCAGTACTTC.

This clonotype was found many times. This chain joins TRBV10-3 and TRBJ2-3; D is uncertain. Trimming took 8 bases from V and 4 from J, leaving 16 bases between them. Germline CDR1 reads ENHRY; CDR2 reads SYGVKD. CDR3 length: 14 amino acids. CDR3 sequence: CAIASDKGSDTQYF. The CDR3 DNA sequence: TGTGCCATCGCGAGCGACAAGGGATCAGATACGCAGTATTTT.

This clonotype has at least ten counts. The chain links TRBV7-2 to TRBJ2-7, with 8 bases that match TRBD1. The junction had 7 bases not matched to a gene; V was cut back by 4 bases and J by 2 bases. There are 15 residues in the CDR3. The germline CDR1 and CDR2 sequences are SGHTA and FQGNSA. CDR3 nucleotides: TGTGCCAGCAGCTCCATGACAGGGGTTACCTACGAGCAGTACTTC. Translated: CASSSMTGVTYEQYF.

This clonotype was observed at least ten times. This rearrangement joins TRBV14 to TRBJ2-7; a weak D match, TRBD1 (8 bases). The germline V gene has CDR1 SGHDN and CDR2 FVKESK. The CDR3 has 13 residues. V lost 4 bases and J 7 bases, leaving 14 bases between the germline ends. In DNA, the CDR3 is TGTGCCAGCAGCCGACAGGGGAGGGAGGAGCAGTACTTC. It codes for CASSRQGREEQYF.